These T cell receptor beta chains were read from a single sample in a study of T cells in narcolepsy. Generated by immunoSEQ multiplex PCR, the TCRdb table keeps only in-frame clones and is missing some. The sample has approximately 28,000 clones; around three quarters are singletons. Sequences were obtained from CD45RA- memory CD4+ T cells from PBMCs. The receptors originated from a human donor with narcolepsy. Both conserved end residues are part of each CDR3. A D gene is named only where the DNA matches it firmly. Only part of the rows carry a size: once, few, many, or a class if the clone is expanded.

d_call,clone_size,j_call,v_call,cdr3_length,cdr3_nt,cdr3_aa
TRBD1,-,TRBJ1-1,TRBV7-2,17,TGTGCCAGCAGCTGGGGTCTGGACAGGGGCATGAACACTGAAGCTTTCTTT,CASSWGLDRGMNTEAFF
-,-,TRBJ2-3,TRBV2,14,TGTGCCAGCAGTGAAATAGCTAGCACAGATACGCAGTATTTT,CASSEIASTDTQYF
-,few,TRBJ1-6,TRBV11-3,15,TGTGCCAGCAGCTCCTCACCGGGTCCTAATTCACCCCTCCACTTT,CASSSSPGPNSPLHF
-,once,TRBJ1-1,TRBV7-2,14,TGTGCCAGCAGCTTAGCCAGCCTTAACACTGAAGCTTTCTTT,CASSLASLNTEAFF
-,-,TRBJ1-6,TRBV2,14,TGTGCCACCCGATCGGGACACCTAAATTCACCCCTCCACTTT,CATRSGHLNSPLHF
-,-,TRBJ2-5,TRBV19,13,TGTGCCAGTAGTACTAGGGGCCAAGAGACCCAGTACTTC,CASSTRGQETQYF
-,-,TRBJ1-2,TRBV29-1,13,TGCAGCGTTGAAGATAACCGTGGGAACGGCTACACCTTC,CSVEDNRGNGYTF
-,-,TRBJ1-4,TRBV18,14,TGTGCCAGCTCACCAGGGGGCAGTAATGAAAAACTGTTTTTT,CASSPGGSNEKLFF
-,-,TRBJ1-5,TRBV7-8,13,TGTGCCAGCAGCTTGGGACGGGTTCAGCCCCAGCATTTT,CASSLGRVQPQHF
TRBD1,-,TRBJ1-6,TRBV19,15,TGTGCCAGTAGTATAGGGGGGACAGGTAATTCACCCCTCCACTTT,CASSIGGTGNSPLHF
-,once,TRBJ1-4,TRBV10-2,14,TGCGCCAGCAGTGAGGACAGCGGGATCGAAAAACTGTTTTTT,CASSEDSGIEKLFF
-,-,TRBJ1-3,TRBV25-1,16,TGTGCCAGCAGTGATATCGGGGGTAGCTCTGGAAACACCATATATTTT,CASSDIGGSSGNTIYF
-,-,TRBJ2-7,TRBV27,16,TGTGCCAGCAGTTTAAAGGGACCCACCGGGGGCTACGAGCAGTACTTC,CASSLKGPTGGYEQYF
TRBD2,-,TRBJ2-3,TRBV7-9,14,TGTGCCAGCGGCACTAGCGGGAACACAGATACGCAGTATTTT,CASGTSGNTDTQYF
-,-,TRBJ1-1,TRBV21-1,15,TGTGCCAGCAGCAAAGTTGGGGACAGGGGCACTGAAGCTTTCTTT,CASSKVGDRGTEAFF
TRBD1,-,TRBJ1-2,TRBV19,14,TGTGCCAGTAGTATTCGGGACAGCGTCTATGGCTACACCTTC,CASSIRDSVYGYTF
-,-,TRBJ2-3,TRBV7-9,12,TGTGCCAGCAGCTTAGGTAGAGATACGCAGTATTTT,CASSLGRDTQYF
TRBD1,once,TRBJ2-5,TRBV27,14,TGTGCCAGCAGCGGGACAGGGAAGTCGGAGACCCAGTACTTC,CASSGTGKSETQYF
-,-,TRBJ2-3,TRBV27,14,TGTGCCAGCAGTTTAACAAAGGCCACAGATACGCAGTATTTT,CASSLTKATDTQYF
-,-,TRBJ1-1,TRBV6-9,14,TGTGCCAGCAGGGGGACATCCCCGGCGACTGAAGCTTTCTTT,CASRGTSPATEAFF
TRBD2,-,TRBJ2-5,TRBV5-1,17,TGCGCCAGCAGCTTCGGACTAGCGGGTCATCGCCAAGAGACCCAGTACTTC,CASSFGLAGHRQETQYF
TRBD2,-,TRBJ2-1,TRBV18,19,TGTGCCAGCTCACCACGCCAGACTAGCGGGGGGTCCAACTACAATGAGCAGTTCTTC,CASSPRQTSGGSNYNEQFF
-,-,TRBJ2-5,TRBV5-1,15,TGCGCCAGCAGCTTGGCCCCGGGACGCCAAGAGACCCAGTACTTC,CASSLAPGRQETQYF
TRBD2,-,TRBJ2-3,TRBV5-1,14,TGCGCCAGCAGCGGCGGGGGGGCCAAAGATACGCAGTATTTT,CASSGGGAKDTQYF
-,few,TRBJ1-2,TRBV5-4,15,TGTGCCAGCAGCTTTCGTCAGGGGATGCCCTACGGCTACACCTTC,CASSFRQGMPYGYTF
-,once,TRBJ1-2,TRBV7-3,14,TGTGCCAGCAGCTTAGAAGGACAAGTCTATGGCTACACCTTC,CASSLEGQVYGYTF
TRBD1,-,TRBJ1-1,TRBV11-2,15,TGTGCCAGCAGCGCGACAGGGTCGTCGGCGACTGAAGCTTTCTTT,CASSATGSSATEAFF
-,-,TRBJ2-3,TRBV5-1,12,TGCGCCAGCATGGGTAACACAGATACGCAGTATTTT,CASMGNTDTQYF
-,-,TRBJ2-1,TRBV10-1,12,TGCGCCAGCAGTGAGGGTATGGGTGAGCAGTTCTTC,CASSEGMGEQFF
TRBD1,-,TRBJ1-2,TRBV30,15,TGTGCCTGGAGTGTAGGGGACAGGGGCAACTATGGCTACACCTTC,CAWSVGDRGNYGYTF
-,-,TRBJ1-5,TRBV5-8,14,TGTGCCAGCAGCTCCTTTATGAGCAATCAGCCCCAGCATTTT,CASSSFMSNQPQHF
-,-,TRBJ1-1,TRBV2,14,TGTGCCACCCGACTGCTGGTTAGGGACACTGAAGCTTTCTTT,CATRLLVRDTEAFF
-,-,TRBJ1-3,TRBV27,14,TGTGCCAGCAGCCAGGCCTTCTCTGGAAACACCATATATTTT,CASSQAFSGNTIYF
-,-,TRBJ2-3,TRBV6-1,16,TGTGCCAGCAGTGATATGGGACATCCCCTTTTCGATACGCAGTATTTT,CASSDMGHPLFDTQYF
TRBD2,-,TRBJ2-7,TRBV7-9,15,TGTGCCAGCAGCTCACCGGGACTAGCGTCATACGAGCAGTACTTC,CASSSPGLASYEQYF
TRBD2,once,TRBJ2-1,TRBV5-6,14,TGTGCCAGCAGCTTGGTTTTAGCGGGGGGCGAGCAGTTCTTC,CASSLVLAGGEQFF
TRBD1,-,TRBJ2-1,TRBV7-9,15,TGTGCCCCCGCAGGGACAGTTCGCTCCTACAATGAGCAGTTCTTC,CAPAGTVRSYNEQFF
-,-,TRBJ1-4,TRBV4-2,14,TGTGCCAGCACCGAGGGGACTGTGGGCGAAAAACTGTTTTTT,CASTEGTVGEKLFF
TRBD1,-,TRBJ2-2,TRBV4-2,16,TGTGCTAGCAGCCAAGACCCGGGACAGTCCACCGGGGAGCTGTTTTTT,CASSQDPGQSTGELFF
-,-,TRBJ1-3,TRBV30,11,TGTGCCTGGAGCGGGGGAAACACCATATATTTT,CAWSGGNTIYF